This TCR beta chain was identified in a study of blood T cells in healthy people across ages. Study-wide points: CMV infection status of these donors was not known. Age advanced and TCR beta diversity per million T cells fell, roughly linearly.

On this clonotype itself: The antigen remains undetermined.

For the second PCR, which ran for 7 to 11 cycles, a sample-barcoded 5' primer and a J-beta primer mix were used. TCRdb re-analysed the 5' RACE reads in MiXCR, keeping a single row per CDR3 protein. The table lists 850,000 to 1,300,000 distinct CDR3 sequences, 40% to 55% of them singletons. The sample was blood. This clonotype was sampled from a woman between 55 and 75 years old in good health.

The CDR3 loop reads CSVELGLQSGYTF. DNA of the CDR3: TGCAGCGTTGAGCTGGGACTGCAGTCGGGCTACACCTTC. The chain carries TRBV29-1 and TRBJ1-2; possibly TRBD1 for D (5 bases). Per germline, CDR1 SQVTM and CDR2 ANQGSEA. V was clipped by 3 bases and J by 8 bases, with 16 bases between them. The CDR3 is 13 amino acids.